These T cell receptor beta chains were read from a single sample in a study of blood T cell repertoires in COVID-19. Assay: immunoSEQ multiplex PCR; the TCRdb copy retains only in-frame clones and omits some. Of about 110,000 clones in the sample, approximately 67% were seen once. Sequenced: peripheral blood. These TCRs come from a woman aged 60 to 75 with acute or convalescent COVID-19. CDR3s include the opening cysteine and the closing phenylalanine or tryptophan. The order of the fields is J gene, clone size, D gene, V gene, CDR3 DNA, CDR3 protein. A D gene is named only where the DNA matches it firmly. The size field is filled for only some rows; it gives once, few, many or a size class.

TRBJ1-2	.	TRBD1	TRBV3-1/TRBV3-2	TGTGCCAGCAGCCTGGGGACAGGCTTAGGTGGCTACACCTTC	CASSLGTGLGGYTF
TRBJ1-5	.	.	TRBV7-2	TGTGCCAGCAGCCCGAGTAGCAATCAGCCCCAGCATTTT	CASSPSSNQPQHF
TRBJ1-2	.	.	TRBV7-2	TGTGCCAGCAGCTTAGCGGCGGGGAGACAGCATGGCTACACCTTC	CASSLAAGRQHGYTF
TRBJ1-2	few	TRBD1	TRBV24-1	TGTGCCACCAGTGCCCGGACAGGGAGCAACTATGGCTACACCTTC	CATSARTGSNYGYTF
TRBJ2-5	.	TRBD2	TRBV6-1	TGTGCCAGCAGTGAAGCTACGGGGGGCCAAGAGACCCAGTACTTC	CASSEATGGQETQYF
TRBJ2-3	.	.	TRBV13	TGTGCCAGCATGAGGACTAGCACAGATACGCAGTATTTT	CASMRTSTDTQYF
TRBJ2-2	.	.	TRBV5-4	TGTGCCAGCAGCTTGTCTCTGGGGCTGAACACCGGGGAGCTGTTTTTT	CASSLSLGLNTGELFF
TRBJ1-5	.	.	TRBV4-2	TGTGCCAGCAGCCAAGATACAGCACAGTCTCTTCAGCCCCAGCATTTT	CASSQDTAQSLQPQHF
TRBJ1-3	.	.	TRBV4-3	TGCGCCAGCAGCCCTCTTTCTACCTCTGGAAACACCATATATTTT	CASSPLSTSGNTIYF
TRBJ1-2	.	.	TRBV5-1	TGCGCCAGCAGCCTGACAGCATTCTATGGCTACACCTTC	CASSLTAFYGYTF
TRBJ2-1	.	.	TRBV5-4	TGTGCCAGCAGCGCCCGCCGGAATGAGCAGTTCTTC	CASSARRNEQFF
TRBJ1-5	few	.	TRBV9	TGTGCCAGCAGCGTAGGGGTAGGGGCGGAACAGCCCCAGCATTTT	CASSVGVGAEQPQHF
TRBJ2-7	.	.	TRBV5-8	TGTGCCAGCAGCTTCGCGGGGGTAAAGGGGGTCTACGAGCAGTACTTC	CASSFAGVKGVYEQYF
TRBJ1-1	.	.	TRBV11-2	TGTGCCAGCAGCTTAGACGGACAGAGGGACACTGAAGCTTTCTTT	CASSLDGQRDTEAFF
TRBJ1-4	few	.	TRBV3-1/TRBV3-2	TGTGCCAGCAGCCAAGATCAGGCGTTTGCAACTAATGAAAAACTGTTTTTT	CASSQDQAFATNEKLFF
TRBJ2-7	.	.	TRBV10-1	TGCGCCAGCAGTGAGTCCAGTCGGGGAATCTCCTACGAGCAGTACTTC	CASSESSRGISYEQYF
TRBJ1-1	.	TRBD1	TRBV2	TGTGCCAGCAGCGGAGAGACAGGGCGGATTCCGGCTTTCTTT	CASSGETGRIPAFF
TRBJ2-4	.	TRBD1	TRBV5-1	TGCGCCAGCAGCACGTGGGACAGAAACATTCAGTACTTC	CASSTWDRNIQYF
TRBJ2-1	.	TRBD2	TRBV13	TGTGCCAGCAGCCTCTTGGGGGGGGGCTACAATGAGCAGTTCTTC	CASSLLGGGYNEQFF
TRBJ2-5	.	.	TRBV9	TGTGCCAGCAGCGTAGGTGGGGCATTAGTTTCGGAGACCCAGTACTTC	CASSVGGALVSETQYF
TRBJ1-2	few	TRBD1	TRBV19	TGTGCCAGTAGGGGGGACAGATACTACTATGGCTACACCTTC	CASRGDRYYYGYTF
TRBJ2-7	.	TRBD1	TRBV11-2	TGTGCCAGCAGCACGGGACAGGGGGTCGGAGAGCAGTACTTC	CASSTGQGVGEQYF
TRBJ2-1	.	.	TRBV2	TGTGCCAGCAGGGTAGGGGGTGGGGATAGCAATGAGCAGTTCTTC	CASRVGGGDSNEQFF
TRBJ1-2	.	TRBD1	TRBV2	TGTGCCAGCGGGACAGGCTATGGCTACACCTTC	CASGTGYGYTF
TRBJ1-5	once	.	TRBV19	TGTGCCAGTAGTATCAGGTCGGAATATCAGCCCCAGCATTTT	CASSIRSEYQPQHF
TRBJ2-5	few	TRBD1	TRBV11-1	TGTGCCAGCAGCTTGGGACAGGGGGAGACCCAGTACTTC	CASSLGQGETQYF
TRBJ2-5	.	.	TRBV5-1	TGCGCCAGCAGCTTGTACAACCCTCGGGGACAAGAGACCCAGTACTTC	CASSLYNPRGQETQYF
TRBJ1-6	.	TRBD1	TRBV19	TGTGCCAGTAGTACGGGACAGCCGCATTCACCCCTCCACTTT	CASSTGQPHSPLHF
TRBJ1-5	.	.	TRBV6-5	TGTGCCAGCAGTTACGCCGCGAATCAGCCCCAGCATTTT	CASSYAANQPQHF
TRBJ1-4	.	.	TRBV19	TGTGCCAGTAGTACGTTACAGGGTAATGACGGAAAACTGTTTTTT	CASSTLQGNDGKLFF
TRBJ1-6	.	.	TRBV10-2	TGCGCCAGCAGTCTTAGGGGGGGGTATAATTCACCCCTCCACTTT	CASSLRGGYNSPLHF
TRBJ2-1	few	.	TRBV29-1	TGCAGCGTTGTAGTAAAGAACCAACTAGGGTTCTTC	CSVVVKNQLGFF
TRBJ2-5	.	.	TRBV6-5	TGTGCCAGCAGTTTAAGGCCCGGGGACCAAGAGACCCAGTACTTC	CASSLRPGDQETQYF
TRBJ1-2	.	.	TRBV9	TGTGCCAGCAGCGAGGGGGAGTTTTATGGCTACACCTTC	CASSEGEFYGYTF
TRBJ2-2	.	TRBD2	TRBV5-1	TGCGCCAGCAGACGGGGGGAAAGGGTCCCCGGGGAGCTGTTTTTT	CASRRGERVPGELFF
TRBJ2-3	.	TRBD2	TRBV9	TGTGCCAGCAGCGTTAGCGGGGGGGCGTTTCCAGATACGCAGTATTTT	CASSVSGGAFPDTQYF
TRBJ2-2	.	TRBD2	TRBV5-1	TGCGCCAGCAGGATGGCGGGGGAGCACACCGGGGAGCTGTTTTTT	CASRMAGEHTGELFF
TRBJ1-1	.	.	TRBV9	TGTGCCAGCAGCGTAGCGTTGCAGGGTGAAAGGACTGAAGCTTTCTTT	CASSVALQGERTEAFF